Presented here are 11 T cell receptor beta chains from one specimen sequenced in a study of response to subunit inactivated influenza vaccine. TCRdb ran MiXCR on the RT-PCR reads and lists one entry per CDR3 protein. Of approximately 530,000 distinct CDR3 sequences in the sample, approximately 7.3% are singletons; the top ten hold around 13%. The sample here was PBMCs from blood, taken around 2 years after vaccination. The receptors were sampled from a man aged 45-69 years who received an inactivated influenza vaccine.

This clonotype was detected only a few times. This CDR3 reads CASSLRPPLLSGLQETQYF. The CDR3 DNA follows: TGTGCCAGCAGCTTAAGGCCTCCCCTCCTTAGCGGCCTCCAAGAGACCCAGTACTTC. The genes are TRBV7-7 and TRBJ2-5, with D perhaps matching TRBD2 (6 bases). Germline V lookup: CDR1 SSHAT, CDR2 FNYEAQ (reference sequence). Deletions cut 2 bases from V and 1 base from J, with 23 bases between. The CDR3 extends over 19 amino acids.

The gene calls are TRBV20-1 and TRBJ1-4; no clear D. Germline assignment: CDR1 DFQATT and CDR2 SNEGSKA (reference sequence). The V and J ends lost 6 bases and 5 bases respectively, with 19 bases between them. The CDR3 covers 15 residues. The CDR3 reads CSAKGGRGSNEKLFF. The CDR3 DNA is TGCAGTGCCAAGGGAGGGCGCGGGTCGAATGAAAAACTGTTTTTT.

This clonotype was observed many times. V and J are TRBV27 and TRBJ1-6; D perhaps matches TRBD1 (5 bases). Germline V gene lookup returns CDR1 MNHEY and CDR2 SMNVEV (reference sequence). The CDR3 totals 14 residues. The germline V and J ends were trimmed by 3 bases and 8 bases, with 11 bases remaining between them. This CDR3 is CASSFRDLYSPLHF. The CDR3 coding sequence is TGTGCCAGCAGTTTCCGGGACCTCTATTCACCCCTCCACTTT.

V is TRBV5-1 and J is TRBJ1-4; D may be TRBD1 (5 bases). The CDR3 is 17 amino acids. Looked up from germline, CDR1 is SGHRS and CDR2 is YFSETQ. The V gene lost 4 bases and the J gene lost 8 bases, with 24 bases spanning the gap. CDR3 nucleotide sequence: TGCGCCAGCAGCCTCGGTCACGGGGGAACCCAAATGGAAAAACTGTTTTTT. It is translated as CASSLGHGGTQMEKLFF.

The V call is TRBV6-2 or TRBV6-3, the J call TRBJ1-1; D is ambiguous. V shed 8 bases and J shed 1 base, with 11 bases lying between them. This CDR3 contains 13 residues. The germline V gene encodes CDR1 MNHEY and CDR2 SVGEGT. The CDR3 DNA is TGTGCCAGCGCCGTCCCGGGGAACACTGAAGCTTTCTTT. It translates to CASAVPGNTEAFF.

This clonotype was seen repeatedly, ten times or more. The genes are TRBV30 and TRBJ1-1; D ambiguous. V shed 2 bases and J shed 5 bases, with 15 bases lying between them. In germline, CDR1 is GTSNPN, CDR2 SVGIG (reference sequence). CDR3 length: 14 amino acids. CDR3 residues: CAWSSGVGRTEAFF. The CDR3 nucleotides read TGTGCCTGGAGTTCAGGTGTCGGTAGGACTGAAGCTTTCTTT.

V usage is TRBV5-4 and J usage is TRBJ2-5, with 8 bases that match TRBD1. The CDR3 runs to 13 residues. J was trimmed by 1 base and V by 6 bases; bases with no gene match: 2. Germline CDR1 is SGHNT and CDR2 is YYREEE (reference sequence). The CDR3 DNA sequence: TGTGCCAGCACCGACAGGGGCCAAGAGACCCAGTACTTC. As protein: CASTDRGQETQYF.

Ten or more counts support this clonotype. The chain employs TRBV4-2 and TRBJ2-1, with 7 nucleotides matching TRBD2. With 4 bases clipped from V and 3 bases from J, the junction kept 6 bases outside the gene matches. The CDR3 spans 15 residues. The germline CDR1 and CDR2 sequences are LGHNA and YNFKEQ. CDR3 region: CASSRPGGSYNEQFF. In nucleotides, the CDR3 is TGTGCCAGCAGCCGACCCGGGGGGAGCTACAATGAGCAGTTCTTC.

This clonotype was recorded at least ten times. J is TRBJ1-1 and V is TRBV12-3 or TRBV12-4; D unclear. With 6 bases removed from V and 1 base from J, the gap between germline ends came to 9 bases. The CDR3 extends over 13 amino acids. In DNA, the CDR3 is TGTGCCAGCAGGAACCGAGGGAACACTGAAGCTTTCTTT. It encodes CASRNRGNTEAFF.

The sample holds one count of this clonotype. The chain links TRBV7-8 to TRBJ2-2, with 8 bases aligning to TRBD2. There are 16 residues in the CDR3. The V gene's germline CDR1 is SGHVS and CDR2 FQNEAQ. After removal of 3 bases from V and 6 bases from J, the junction contained 9 bases not matched to a gene. The CDR3 spells CASSLGASGSPGELFF. DNA of the CDR3: TGTGCCAGCAGCTTGGGCGCCAGCGGGAGCCCCGGGGAGCTGTTTTTT.

This clonotype was detected ten times or more. The V gene is TRBV27, the J gene TRBJ2-5; 7 bases line up with TRBD1. The CDR3 is 16 residues long. Germline CDR1 and CDR2: MNHEY and SMNVEV (reference sequence). V lost 1 base and J lost 7; bases outside the gene matches: 12. CDR3 in amino acids: CASSLYPTGTAGTQYF. CDR3 nucleotide sequence: TGTGCCAGCAGTTTATACCCGACAGGGACCGCCGGGACCCAGTACTTC.